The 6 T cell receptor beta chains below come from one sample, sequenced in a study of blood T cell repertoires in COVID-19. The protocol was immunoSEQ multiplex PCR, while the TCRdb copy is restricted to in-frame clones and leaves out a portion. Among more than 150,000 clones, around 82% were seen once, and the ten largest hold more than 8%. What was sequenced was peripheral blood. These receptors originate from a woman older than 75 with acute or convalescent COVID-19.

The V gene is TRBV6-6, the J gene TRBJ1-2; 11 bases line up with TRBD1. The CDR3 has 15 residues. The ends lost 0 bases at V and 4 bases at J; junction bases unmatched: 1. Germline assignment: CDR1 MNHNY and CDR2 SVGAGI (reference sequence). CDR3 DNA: TGTGCCAGCAGTTACTCGGGGACAGGGGGCTATGGCTACACCTTC. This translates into CASSYSGTGGYGYTF.

This chain's CDR3 is CASSLWEGYEQYF. In nucleotides, the CDR3 is TGTGCCAGCAGTTTATGGGAGGGCTACGAGCAGTACTTC. The chain combines TRBV27 with TRBJ2-7; 7 positions agree with TRBD2. The trim removed 1 base at V and 3 bases at J, leaving 0 bases unmatched. CDR1 is MNHEY and CDR2 is SMNVEV in the germline V gene (reference sequence). CDR3 length: 13 amino acids.

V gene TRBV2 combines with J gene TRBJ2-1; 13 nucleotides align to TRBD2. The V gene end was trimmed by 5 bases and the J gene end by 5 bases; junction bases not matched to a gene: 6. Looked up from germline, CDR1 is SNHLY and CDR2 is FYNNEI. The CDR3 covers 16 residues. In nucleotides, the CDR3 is TGTGCCAGCAGTAACCCCGGACTAGCGGGAGACAATGAGCAGTTCTTC. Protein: CASSNPGLAGDNEQFF.

CDR3 sequence: CASSLTRDRKPKETQYF. Written as DNA, the CDR3 is TGTGCCAGCAGCTTAACGAGGGACAGGAAACCAAAAGAGACCCAGTACTTC. The V and J genes are TRBV7-3 and TRBJ2-5; 8 bases agree with TRBD1. This CDR3 comprises 17 residues. Germline-derived CDR1 and CDR2 are SGHTA and FQGTGA. J gave up 3 bases and V 0 bases, and 9 bases lay outside the gene matches.

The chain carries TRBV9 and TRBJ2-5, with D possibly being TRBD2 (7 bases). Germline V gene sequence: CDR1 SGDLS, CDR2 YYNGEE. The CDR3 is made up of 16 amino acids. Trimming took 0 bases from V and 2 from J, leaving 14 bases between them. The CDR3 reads CASSVVEGGPQETQYF. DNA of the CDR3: TGTGCCAGCAGCGTAGTGGAGGGGGGGCCTCAAGAGACCCAGTACTTC.

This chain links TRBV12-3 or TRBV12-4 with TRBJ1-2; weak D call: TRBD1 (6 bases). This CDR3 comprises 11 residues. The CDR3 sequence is CDLQGDYGYTF. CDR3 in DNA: TGTGACTTACAGGGTGACTATGGCTACACCTTC.